Described below is a single TCR beta chain sequence and its context. Its specificity is not known. This sample was taken from a study of T cell responses to AZD1222 COVID-19 vaccine. Study-wide points: Seropositivity was recorded at baseline in only six AZD1222 recipients. With two AZD1222 doses given, Spike-specific TCR breadth and depth both rose.

CDR3 size: 16 residues. Germline V gene data show CDR1 as KGHSH and CDR2 as LQKENI. V was cut by 0 bases and J by 2 bases, with 10 bases left in between. Using immunoSEQ multiplex PCR, the repertoire was profiled, and TCRdb retains in-frame clones only, with some absent. This sample yields 120,000 or so clones, of which 92% are seen a single time; about 2.6% belongs to the top ten. This rearrangement joins TRBV18 to TRBJ2-2; tentative D call: TRBD2 (5 bases). The TCR originated in an adult who received the AZD1222 COVID-19 vaccine. Sequencing was performed on peripheral blood, taken 28 days after the second AZD1222 dose. The CDR3 DNA reads as TGTGCCAGCTCACCACCGGAGGCCTTAAACACCGGGGAGCTGTTTTTT. Residues: CASSPPEALNTGELFF.